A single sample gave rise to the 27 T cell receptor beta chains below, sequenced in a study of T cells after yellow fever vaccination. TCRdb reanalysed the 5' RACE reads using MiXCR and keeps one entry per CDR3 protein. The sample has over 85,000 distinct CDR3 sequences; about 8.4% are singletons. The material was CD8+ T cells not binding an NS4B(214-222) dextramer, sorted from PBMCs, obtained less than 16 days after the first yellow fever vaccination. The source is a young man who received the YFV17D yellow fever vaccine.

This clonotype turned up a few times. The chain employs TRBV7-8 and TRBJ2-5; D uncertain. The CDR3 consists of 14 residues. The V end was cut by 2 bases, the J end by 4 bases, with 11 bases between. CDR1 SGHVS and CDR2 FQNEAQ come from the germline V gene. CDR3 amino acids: CASSLSVRAETQYF. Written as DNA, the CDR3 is TGTGCCAGCAGCTTATCGGTGAGAGCAGAGACCCAGTACTTC.

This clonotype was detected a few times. This CDR3 reads CASSQADGDGNTIYF. As DNA, the CDR3 is TGTGCCAGCAGCCAAGCCGACGGCGACGGAAACACCATATATTTT. The gene calls are TRBV4-2 and TRBJ1-3; D is unclear. CDR3 size: 15 residues. The V gene's germline CDR1 is LGHNA and CDR2 YNFKEQ. Trimming left V 1 base short and J 4 bases short, with 11 bases between.

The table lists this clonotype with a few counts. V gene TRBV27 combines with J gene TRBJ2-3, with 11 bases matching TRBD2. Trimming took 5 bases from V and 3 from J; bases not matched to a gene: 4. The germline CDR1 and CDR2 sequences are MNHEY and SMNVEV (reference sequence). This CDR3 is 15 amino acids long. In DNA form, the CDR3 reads TGTGCCAGCAGTCCTAGGACTAGCGGGACAGATACGCAGTATTTT. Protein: CASSPRTSGTDTQYF.

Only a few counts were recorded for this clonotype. CDR3 loop: CASSQGRGRRQGLHF. In nucleotides, the CDR3 is TGTGCCAGCAGCCAAGGGCGGGGCAGGCGCCAAGGCCTCCACTTT. The J gene is TRBJ1-6, the V gene TRBV14, with a tentative D call TRBD1 (5 bases). Germline loops: CDR1 SGHDN, CDR2 FVKESK. Trimming pared 1 base from V and 15 bases from J, leaving 19 bases between. The CDR3 length is 15 residues. Based on the CDR3 plus reference TRBV14 and TRBJ1-6, the full variable domain is EAGVTQFPSHSVIEKGQTVTLRCDPISGHDNLYWYRRVMGKEIKFLLHFVKESKQDESGMPNNRFLAERTGGTYSTLKVQPAELEDSGVYFCASSQGRGRRQGLHFGNGTRLTVT.

The CDR3: CASSQHWGLLAPTGELFF. CDR3 in DNA: TGTGCCAGCAGCCAACACTGGGGGTTACTAGCCCCAACTGGGGAGCTGTTTTTT. The genes are TRBV4-2 and TRBJ2-2, with D possibly TRBD2 on 6 matching bases. This CDR3 spans 18 amino acids. With 2 bases removed from V and 8 bases from J, the gap between germline ends came to 24 bases. Germline loops: CDR1 LGHNA, CDR2 YNFKEQ.

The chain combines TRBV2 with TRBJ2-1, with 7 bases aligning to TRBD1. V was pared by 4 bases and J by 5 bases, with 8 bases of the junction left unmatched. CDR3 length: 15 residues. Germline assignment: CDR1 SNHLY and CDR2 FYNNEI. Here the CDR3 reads CASSGVEQGHNEQFF. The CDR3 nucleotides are TGTGCCAGCAGTGGTGTGGAACAGGGGCACAATGAGCAGTTCTTC.

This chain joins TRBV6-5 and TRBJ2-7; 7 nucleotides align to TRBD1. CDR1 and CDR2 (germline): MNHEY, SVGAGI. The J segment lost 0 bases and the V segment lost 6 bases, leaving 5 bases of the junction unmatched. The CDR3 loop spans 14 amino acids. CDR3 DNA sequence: TGTGCCAGCAGCGTGGGACAGTTCTCCTACGAGCAGTACTTC. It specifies CASSVGQFSYEQYF.

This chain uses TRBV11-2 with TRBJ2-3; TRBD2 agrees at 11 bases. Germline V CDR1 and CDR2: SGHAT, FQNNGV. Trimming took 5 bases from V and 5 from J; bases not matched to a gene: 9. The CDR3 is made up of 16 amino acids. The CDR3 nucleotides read TGTGCCAGCAGCACCACTAGCGGGGGCCCCAGAGATACGCAGTATTTT. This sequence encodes CASSTTSGGPRDTQYF.

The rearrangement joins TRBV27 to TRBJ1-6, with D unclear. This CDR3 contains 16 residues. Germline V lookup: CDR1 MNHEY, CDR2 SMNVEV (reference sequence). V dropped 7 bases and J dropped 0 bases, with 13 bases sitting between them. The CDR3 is CASTQDGYSYNSPLHF. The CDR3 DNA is TGTGCCAGCACCCAGGACGGGTACTCCTATAATTCACCCCTCCACTTT.

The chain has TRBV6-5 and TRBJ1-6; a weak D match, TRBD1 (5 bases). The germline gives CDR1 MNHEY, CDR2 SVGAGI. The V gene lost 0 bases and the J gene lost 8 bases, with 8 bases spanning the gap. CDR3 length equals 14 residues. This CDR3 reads CASSYSGEDSPLHF. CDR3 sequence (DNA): TGTGCCAGCAGTTACTCGGGGGAAGATTCACCCCTCCACTTT.

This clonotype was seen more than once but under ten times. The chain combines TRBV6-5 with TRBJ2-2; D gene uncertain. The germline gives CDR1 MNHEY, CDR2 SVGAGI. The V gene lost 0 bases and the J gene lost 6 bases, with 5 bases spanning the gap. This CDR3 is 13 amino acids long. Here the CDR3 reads CASSYSTAGELFF. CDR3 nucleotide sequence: TGTGCCAGCAGTTACTCAACGGCCGGGGAGCTGTTTTTT.

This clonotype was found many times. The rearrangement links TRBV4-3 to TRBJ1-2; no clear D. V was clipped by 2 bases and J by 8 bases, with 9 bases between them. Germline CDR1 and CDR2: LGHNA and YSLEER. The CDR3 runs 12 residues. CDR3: CASSQLTGGYTF. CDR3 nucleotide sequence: TGCGCCAGCAGCCAACTTACTGGAGGCTACACCTTC.

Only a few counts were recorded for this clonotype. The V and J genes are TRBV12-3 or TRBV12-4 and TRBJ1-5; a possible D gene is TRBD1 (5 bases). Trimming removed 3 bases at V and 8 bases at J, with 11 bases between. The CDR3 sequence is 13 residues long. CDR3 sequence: CASSFEGTEPQHF. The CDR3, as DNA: TGTGCCAGCAGTTTTGAGGGGACGGAGCCCCAGCATTTT.

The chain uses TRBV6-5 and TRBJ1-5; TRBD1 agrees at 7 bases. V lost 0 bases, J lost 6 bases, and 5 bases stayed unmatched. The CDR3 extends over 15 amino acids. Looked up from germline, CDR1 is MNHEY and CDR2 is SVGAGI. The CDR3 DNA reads TGTGCCAGCAGTTACTCCAGGTCAGGGGGTCAGCCCCAGCATTTT. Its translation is CASSYSRSGGQPQHF.

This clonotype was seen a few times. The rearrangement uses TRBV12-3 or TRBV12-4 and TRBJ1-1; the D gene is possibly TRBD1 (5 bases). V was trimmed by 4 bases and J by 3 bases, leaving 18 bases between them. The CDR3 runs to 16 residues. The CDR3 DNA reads TGTGCCAGCAGTTCCCTCTGGACACATACGGACACTGAAGCTTTCTTT. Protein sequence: CASSSLWTHTDTEAFF.

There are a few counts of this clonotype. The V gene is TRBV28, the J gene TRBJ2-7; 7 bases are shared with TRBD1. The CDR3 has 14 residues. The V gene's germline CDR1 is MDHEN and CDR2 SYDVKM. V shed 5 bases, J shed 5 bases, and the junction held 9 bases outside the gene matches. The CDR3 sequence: CASSPRQGLNEQYV. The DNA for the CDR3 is TGTGCCAGCAGTCCCCGACAGGGTTTGAACGAGCAGTACGTC.

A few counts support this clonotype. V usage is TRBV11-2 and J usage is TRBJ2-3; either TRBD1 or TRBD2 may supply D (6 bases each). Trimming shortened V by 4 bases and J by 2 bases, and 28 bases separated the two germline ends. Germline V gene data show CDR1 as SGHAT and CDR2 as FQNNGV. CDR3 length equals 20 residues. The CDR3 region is CASSSDRDHRRRGDTDTQYF. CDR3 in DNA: TGTGCCAGCAGCTCTGACCGGGACCACAGGAGGAGGGGGGACACAGATACGCAGTATTTT.

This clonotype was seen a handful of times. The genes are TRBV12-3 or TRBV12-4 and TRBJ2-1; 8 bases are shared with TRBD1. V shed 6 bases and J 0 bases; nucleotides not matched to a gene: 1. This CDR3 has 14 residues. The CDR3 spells CASSQGASYNEQFF. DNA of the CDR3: TGTGCCAGCAGCCAGGGGGCCTCCTACAATGAGCAGTTCTTC.

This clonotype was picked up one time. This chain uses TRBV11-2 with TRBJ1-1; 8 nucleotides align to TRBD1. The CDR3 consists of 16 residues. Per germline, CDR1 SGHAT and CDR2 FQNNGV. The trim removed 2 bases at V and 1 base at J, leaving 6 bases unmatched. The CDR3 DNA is TGTGCCAGCAGCTTATTCGTCACAGGGGGGAACACTGAAGCTTTCTTT. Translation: CASSLFVTGGNTEAFF.

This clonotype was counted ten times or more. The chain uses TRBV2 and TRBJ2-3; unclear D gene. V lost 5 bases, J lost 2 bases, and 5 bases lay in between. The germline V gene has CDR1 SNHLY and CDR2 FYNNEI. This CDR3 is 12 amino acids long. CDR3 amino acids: CASSLYTDTQYF. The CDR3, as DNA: TGTGCCAGCAGTCTTTACACAGATACGCAGTATTTT. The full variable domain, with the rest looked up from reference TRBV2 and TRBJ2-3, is EPEVTQTPSHQVTQMGQEVILRCVPISNHLYFYWYRQILGQKVEFLVSFYNNEISEKSEIFDDQFSVERPDGSNFTLKIRSTKLEDSAMYFCASSLYTDTQYFGPGTRLTVL.

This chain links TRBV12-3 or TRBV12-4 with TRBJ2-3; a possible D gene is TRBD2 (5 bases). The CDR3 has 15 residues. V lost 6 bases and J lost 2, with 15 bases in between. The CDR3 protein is CASRPDGLTTDTQYF. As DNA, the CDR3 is TGTGCCAGCAGACCGGACGGACTCACCACAGATACGCAGTATTTT.

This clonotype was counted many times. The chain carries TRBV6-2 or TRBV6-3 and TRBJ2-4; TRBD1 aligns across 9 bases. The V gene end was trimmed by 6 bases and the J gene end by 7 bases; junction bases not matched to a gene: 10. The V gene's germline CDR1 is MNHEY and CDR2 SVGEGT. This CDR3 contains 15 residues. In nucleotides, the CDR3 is TGTGCCAGCAGCCGCATTAGGACAGGGGTGAACATTCAGTACTTC. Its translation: CASSRIRTGVNIQYF.

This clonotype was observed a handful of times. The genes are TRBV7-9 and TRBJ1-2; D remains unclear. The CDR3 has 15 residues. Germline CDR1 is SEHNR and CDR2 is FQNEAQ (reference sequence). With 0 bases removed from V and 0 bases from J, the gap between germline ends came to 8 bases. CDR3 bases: TGTGCCAGCAGCTTAGCAGGCGGAGCTAACTATGGCTACACCTTC. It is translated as CASSLAGGANYGYTF.

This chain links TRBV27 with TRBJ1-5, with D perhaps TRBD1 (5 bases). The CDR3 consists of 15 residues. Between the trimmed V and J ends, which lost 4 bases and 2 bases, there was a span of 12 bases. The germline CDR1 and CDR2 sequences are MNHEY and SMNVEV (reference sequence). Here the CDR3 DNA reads TGTGCCAGCAGTTACCGCCGGGACGGCAATCAGCCCCAGCATTTT. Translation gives CASSYRRDGNQPQHF.

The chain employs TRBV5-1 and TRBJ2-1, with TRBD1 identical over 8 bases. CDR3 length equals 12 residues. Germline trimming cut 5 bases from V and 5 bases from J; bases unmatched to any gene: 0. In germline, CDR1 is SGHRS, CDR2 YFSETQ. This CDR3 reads CASRTGDNEQFF. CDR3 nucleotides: TGCGCCAGCAGGACAGGGGACAATGAGCAGTTCTTC.

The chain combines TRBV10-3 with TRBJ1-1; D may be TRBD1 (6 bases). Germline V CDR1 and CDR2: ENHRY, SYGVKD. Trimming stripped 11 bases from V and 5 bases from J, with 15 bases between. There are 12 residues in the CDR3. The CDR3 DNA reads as TGTGCCTCCAAAGGGGGTTTGACTGAAGCTTTCTTT. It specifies CASKGGLTEAFF.

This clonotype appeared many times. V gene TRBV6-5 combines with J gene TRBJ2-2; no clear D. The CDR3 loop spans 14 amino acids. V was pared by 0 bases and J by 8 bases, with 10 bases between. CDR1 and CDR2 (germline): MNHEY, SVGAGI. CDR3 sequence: CASSYSTQEGELFF. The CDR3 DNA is TGTGCCAGCAGTTACTCGACGCAGGAAGGGGAGCTGTTTTTT.